This T cell receptor beta chain came from a study of glioma-infiltrating T cells after dendritic cell vaccination. Time point specified: after dendritic cell vaccination, including at tumor progression/relapse. The germline CDR1 and CDR2 sequences are LGHNA and YSLEER. J was trimmed by 6 bases and V by 4 bases; bases with no gene match: 1. The CDR3 runs 13 residues. Profiling relied on immunoSEQ multiplex PCR, and the TCRdb table lists in-frame clones only, not all of them. The sample lists about 76,000 clones; around 87% were seen once. The chain couples TRBV4-3 to TRBJ2-1, with 9 nucleotides matching TRBD2. The clonotype originates from a human donor with glioblastoma. Sequencing was performed on blood, taken after dendritic cell vaccination. The CDR3 here is CASSLGLANEQFF. The CDR3 DNA is TGCGCCAGCAGCCTGGGACTAGCCAATGAGCAGTTCTTC.